A single sample gave rise to the 26 T cell receptor beta chains below, sequenced in a study of blood T cells in healthy people across ages. Together with a sample-barcoded 5' primer, a J-beta primer mix was included in a second PCR lasting about 7 to 11 cycles. TCRdb redid the calling of the 5' RACE reads with MiXCR, one entry per CDR3 protein. Of approximately 1.5 million distinct CDR3 sequences in the sample, approximately 43% were seen once. Sequenced material: blood. The receptors stem from a woman younger than 35 in good health.

This clonotype was picked up many times. CDR3 region: CASRPTGSSYEQYF. The CDR3 coding sequence is TGTGCCAGCAGGCCAACAGGGAGCTCCTACGAGCAGTACTTC. The V gene is TRBV6-6, the J gene TRBJ2-7, with D possibly being TRBD1 (6 bases). Trimming took off 6 bases at V and 0 bases at J, with 12 bases between the two ends. This CDR3 spans 14 amino acids. CDR1 and CDR2 (germline): MNHNY, SVGAGI (reference sequence).

The J gene is TRBJ1-1, the V gene TRBV29-1; D gene unclear. CDR1 and CDR2 (germline): SQVTM, ANQGSEA. V gave up 7 bases and J gave up 2 bases, with 20 bases separating them. The CDR3 contains 15 residues. CDR3 protein: CSAAKGGVPNTEAFF. The CDR3 nucleotides are TGCAGCGCCGCCAAAGGCGGGGTCCCTAACACTGAAGCTTTCTTT.

The rearrangement links TRBV20-1 to TRBJ2-1; the D is unclear. The V gene's germline CDR1 is DFQATT and CDR2 SNEGSKA (reference sequence). Trimming cost V 0 bases and J 1 base, with 10 bases left between them. This CDR3 is 15 amino acids long. The CDR3 DNA is TGCAGTGCTAGAGATCTCCTAGGTTCCTACAATGAGCAGTTCTTC. Its translation: CSARDLLGSYNEQFF.

This clonotype was picked up a small number of times. The chain joins TRBV20-1 to TRBJ2-5; 8 bases are shared with TRBD1. The CDR3 runs to 11 residues. Germline V gene sequence: CDR1 DFQATT, CDR2 SNEGSKA (reference sequence). V shed 3 bases and J 11 bases; nucleotides not matched to a gene: 5. The CDR3, as DNA: TGCAGTGCTAGGGACAGGGCTGAGCAGTACTTC. Protein: CSARDRAEQYF.

The sample holds a few counts of this clonotype. The CDR3: CASSLAAGPATEAFF. CDR3 DNA sequence: TGCGCCAGCAGCTTGGCCGCAGGTCCGGCCACTGAAGCTTTCTTT. The rearrangement links TRBV5-1 to TRBJ1-1; D unclear. This CDR3 comprises 15 residues. CDR1 and CDR2 (germline): SGHRS, YFSETQ. V lost 0 bases and J lost 4, with 13 bases in between. Combining the CDR3 with reference TRBV5-1 and TRBJ1-1 gives the whole variable domain KAGVTQTPRYLIKTRGQQVTLSCSPISGHRSVSWYQQTPGQGLQFLFEYFSETQRNKGNFPGRFSGRQFSNSRSEMNVSTLELGDSALYLCASSLAAGPATEAFFGQGTRLTVV.

The sample holds one count of this clonotype. This rearrangement joins TRBV5-5 to TRBJ2-7; TRBD1 aligns across 9 bases. J lost 3 bases, V lost 2 bases, and 9 bases had no gene match. The CDR3 sequence is 16 residues long. Germline V gene sequence: CDR1 SGHKS, CDR2 YYEKEE (reference sequence). The CDR3 DNA reads as TGTGCCAGCAGCTTCTATCCCCGGGGACAGGGCTACGAGCAGTACTTC. Amino acid sequence: CASSFYPRGQGYEQYF.

The gene calls are TRBV7-2 and TRBJ2-7, with unresolved D. Germline V lookup: CDR1 SGHTA, CDR2 FQGNSA. V gave up 5 bases and J gave up 2 bases, with 22 bases separating them. This CDR3 comprises 17 residues. The DNA for the CDR3 is TGTGCCAGCAGCCTTAGACAAGGTTCAAGCAGTACCTACGAGCAGTACTTC. This encodes CASSLRQGSSSTYEQYF.

This clonotype has just a few counts. The CDR3 DNA sequence: TGTGCCATCAGGCGGGGGGGTCAAGAGACCCAGTACTTC. This sequence encodes CAIRRGGQETQYF. The chain carries TRBV10-3 and TRBJ2-5; 9 positions agree with TRBD2. V was clipped by 6 bases and J by 2 bases; unmatched bases: 1. CDR1 is ENHRY and CDR2 is SYGVKD in the germline V gene. CDR3 length: 13 amino acids.

This chain uses TRBV7-9 with TRBJ2-3; weak D call: TRBD1 (5 bases). The CDR3 consists of 16 residues. Germline V gene data show CDR1 as SEHNR and CDR2 as FQNEAQ (reference sequence). Deletions cut 1 base from V and 0 bases from J, with 11 bases between. The chain's CDR3 is CASSLDGHPSTDTQYF. The CDR3 bases are TGTGCCAGCAGCTTAGATGGACACCCCAGCACAGATACGCAGTATTTT.

The DNA of the CDR3 is TGTGCCAGCAGCTTCGTAGGTGATAACTATGGCTACACCTTC. Protein sequence: CASSFVGDNYGYTF. The rearrangement uses TRBV7-9 and TRBJ1-2; D not certain. Germline assignment: CDR1 SEHNR and CDR2 FQNEAQ (reference sequence). CDR3 length equals 14 residues. Trimming shortened V by 3 bases and J by 1 base, and 9 bases separated the two germline ends.

The rearrangement joins TRBV5-6 to TRBJ1-1; D remains unclear. Germline values: CDR1 SGHDT, CDR2 YYEEEE. The CDR3 has 14 amino acids. V lost 5 bases and J 2 bases, leaving 13 bases between the germline ends. The CDR3 region is CASRAGAGNTEAFF. DNA for the CDR3: TGTGCCAGCAGGGCCGGAGCAGGTAACACTGAAGCTTTCTTT.

Points on this clonotype: A read error may produce the germline difference seen at one junction end. The V and J genes are TRBV11-2 and TRBJ1-6; 7 bases match TRBD1. Germline V gene sequence: CDR1 SGHAT, CDR2 FQNNGV. This CDR3 is built from 17 residues. CDR3 bases: TGTGCCAGCAGCCGGTACGTCGGGAGGGACAGTAATTCATCCCTCCACTTT. Encoded protein: CASSRYVGRDSNSSLHF.

This clonotype turned up a few times. This chain uses TRBV4-3 with TRBJ1-1; D possibly corresponds to TRBD1 (6 bases). CDR3 length: 15 amino acids. V lost 2 bases, J lost 3 bases, and 13 bases lay in between. Germline assignment: CDR1 LGHNA and CDR2 YSLEER. The CDR3 loop reads CASSQIRGRDTEAFF. The CDR3 bases are TGCGCCAGCAGCCAAATCAGGGGACGGGACACTGAAGCTTTCTTT.

This clonotype was counted only a few times. This may be a read error, as it is one base from a much larger clone. The rearrangement uses TRBV30 and TRBJ1-5; D is perhaps TRBD1 (5 bases). The CDR3 covers 17 residues. Germline CDR1 is GTSNPN and CDR2 is SVGIG (reference sequence). V lost 6 bases, J lost 1 base, and 22 bases lay in between. The DNA of the CDR3 is TGTGCCTGTAGTAGGTCAGGGTGGGGGGGAAGCAATCAGCCCCAGCATTTT. Translating gives CACSRSGWGGSNQPQHF.

J is TRBJ2-1 and V is TRBV13, with unresolved D. The CDR3 length is 15 residues. Trimming stripped 3 bases from V and 5 bases from J, with 14 bases between. Germline lookup yields CDR1 PRHDT and CDR2 FYEKMQ (reference sequence). The CDR3 DNA reads TGTGCCAGCAGCTTCGGGCTGGGTTTCAACAATGAGCAGTTCTTC. Encoded protein: CASSFGLGFNNEQFF.

The J gene is TRBJ2-1, the V gene TRBV12-3 or TRBV12-4; TRBD1 might be the D (5 bases). Trimming cost V 6 bases and J 13 bases, with 19 bases left between them. This CDR3 is built from 13 residues. CDR3 in DNA: TGTGCCAGCAGCCCCCAGGGTGAAGAGACCCAGTTCTTC. Protein sequence: CASSPQGEETQFF.

The chain is built from TRBV20-1 and TRBJ2-1; the D gene is possibly TRBD1 (6 bases). The CDR3 sequence is 15 residues long. Germline CDR1 reads DFQATT; CDR2 reads SNEGSKA (reference sequence). V gave up 3 bases and J gave up 2 bases, with 14 bases separating them. CDR3 nucleotide sequence: TGCAGTGCTAGGCCCCAGGGGAGAACCTACAATGAGCAGTTCTTC. It specifies CSARPQGRTYNEQFF.

This clonotype occurred a few times. J is TRBJ1-1 and V is TRBV12-3 or TRBV12-4, with TRBD1 matching 9 bases. The CDR3 loop spans 17 amino acids. V lost 5 bases and J lost 1; bases outside the gene matches: 11. CDR3 bases: TGTGCCAGCAGTCCAGGGACAGGGACCTTCGCGAACACTGAAGCTTTCTTT. Protein sequence: CASSPGTGTFANTEAFF.

The chain employs TRBV7-2 and TRBJ2-1; a possible D gene is TRBD2 (5 bases). Deletions cut 1 base from V and 4 bases from J, with 11 bases between. Germline CDR1 and CDR2: SGHTA and FQGNSA. The CDR3 loop spans 15 amino acids. DNA of the CDR3: TGTGCCAGCAGCTTAGGTCCGGGGAAATACAATGAGCAGTTCTTC. Protein product: CASSLGPGKYNEQFF.

This clonotype was found a few times. This rearrangement joins TRBV11-1 to TRBJ1-1; tentatively, D is TRBD1 (5 bases). Looked up from germline, CDR1 is SGHAT and CDR2 is FQDESV (reference sequence). The CDR3 extends over 13 amino acids. Between the trimmed V and J ends, which lost 0 bases and 9 bases, there was a span of 11 bases. CDR3 bases: TGTGCCAGCAGCTTAGCCCCGGGACTCCAAGCTTTCTTT. This gives the protein CASSLAPGLQAFF. Based on the CDR3 plus reference TRBV11-1 and TRBJ1-1, the full variable domain is EAEVAQSPRYKITEKSQAVAFWCDPISGHATLYWYRQILGQGPELLVQFQDESVVDDSQLPKDRFSAERLKGVDSTLKIQPAELGDSAMYLCASSLAPGLQAFFGQGTRLTVV.

This clonotype was seen only a few times. The J gene is TRBJ2-3, the V gene TRBV12-3 or TRBV12-4, with TRBD2 matching over 7 bases. The CDR3 runs 14 residues. The V segment lost 6 bases and the J segment 4 bases; nucleotides outside the gene matches: 7. The CDR3 bases are TGTGCCAGCAGCCCGGGACTATCCCCAGATACGCAGTATTTT. Its translation: CASSPGLSPDTQYF.

This chain links TRBV7-9 with TRBJ1-2, with TRBD1 matching over 8 bases. CDR3 length: 16 residues. Germline CDR1 is SEHNR and CDR2 is FQNEAQ (reference sequence). After removal of 5 bases from V and 8 bases from J, the junction contained 16 bases not matched to a gene. Written as DNA, the CDR3 is TGTGCCAGCAGCCCAAAGGACAGGGAGAAGATTGAGGGCTACACCTTC. It yields the protein CASSPKDREKIEGYTF.

The V and J genes are TRBV6-2 or TRBV6-3 and TRBJ2-1; TRBD2 is a possible D gene (5 bases). From germline, CDR1 is MNHEY and CDR2 SVGEGT. Deletions cut 4 bases from V and 4 bases from J, with 11 bases between. The CDR3 sequence is 14 residues long. CDR3 loop: CASSSPSTYNEQFF. The DNA of the CDR3 is TGTGCCAGCAGTTCGCCTAGCACGTACAATGAGCAGTTCTTC.

This chain links TRBV6-5 with TRBJ2-1; a possible D gene is TRBD1 (6 bases). The CDR3 is 14 residues long. The V end lost 7 bases, the J end lost 6 bases, and 16 bases lay between the germline ends. CDR1 is MNHEY, CDR2 SVGAGI, per germline. The CDR3 region is CASTNLGGSNEQFF. CDR3 DNA: TGTGCCAGCACTAATCTAGGGGGAAGCAATGAGCAGTTCTTC.

V usage is TRBV4-1 and J usage is TRBJ2-1; a weak D match, TRBD2 (6 bases). The V gene's germline CDR1 is MGHRA and CDR2 YSYEKL. CDR3 length: 16 residues. V lost 3 bases, J lost 6 bases, and 18 bases lay in between. The CDR3 reads CASSQALARYGNEQFF. Here the CDR3 DNA reads TGCGCCAGCAGCCAGGCTCTAGCGAGGTACGGCAATGAGCAGTTCTTC.

The CDR3 nucleotides read TGTGCCAGCAGCTCCCCACAAGGCAGGGGACGCACGAAAATGCACACTGAAGCTTTCTTT. Translating gives CASSSPQGRGRTKMHTEAFF. This sequence joins TRBV7-9 and TRBJ1-1; tentatively, D is TRBD1 (6 bases). The germline gives CDR1 SEHNR, CDR2 FQNEAQ (reference sequence). This CDR3 contains 20 residues. The V end was cut by 4 bases, the J end by 3 bases, with 30 bases between.